This TCR beta chain emerged from a study of blood T cells in healthy people across ages. Study-wide results and caveats: Researchers judged that diversity estimates from one million T cells fell short of true values.

Total RNA extraction produced at least 5.5 micrograms (per sample) for the study. Comments on this clonotype: Its target is unknown.

The authors ran a second PCR of 7 to 11 cycles using a sample-barcoded 5' primer and a J-beta primer mix. TCRdb reanalysed the 5' RACE reads using MiXCR and keeps one entry per CDR3 protein. The data contain a few hundred thousand distinct CDR3 sequences, more than 45% of them seen just once; the ten biggest clones take up 45% to 60%. The CDR3 runs 14 residues. Deletions cut 3 bases from V and 0 bases from J, with 9 bases between. The germline CDR1 and CDR2 sequences are MNHEY and SVGAGI. The V call is TRBV6-5, the J call TRBJ2-7, with D tentatively TRBD2 (6 bases). What was sequenced was blood. This TCR was sampled from a man in his sixties in good health. The CDR3 DNA sequence: TGTGCCAGCAGTTATAGCGGTTACTCCTACGAGCAGTACTTC. It yields the protein CASSYSGYSYEQYF.